One sample yielded the 27 T cell receptor beta chains listed below, sequenced in a study of T cells in Graves' hyperthyroidism and ophthalmopathy. Authors of the study amplified TCR beta CDR3 regions from RNA transcripts. The HTBI set primed first-round TCR CDR3 RT-PCR. Using its own MiXCR run on the multiplex PCR reads, TCRdb lists one record per CDR3 protein. Of 150,000 to 200,000 distinct CDR3 sequences in the sample, roughly 9.4% were seen once. What was sequenced was blood. All receptors derive from a woman between 18 and 30 years old with Graves' hyperthyroidism that later progressed to Graves' ophthalmopathy.

This clonotype has a count of ten or more. One end of the junction does not line up with germline, which may come from a read error. The CDR3 nucleotides are TGTGCCAGCAGTGTAGGTACCCTACTACACTTC. It is translated as CASSVGTLLHF. This sequence joins TRBV2 and TRBJ2-5; D call uncertain. CDR1 is SNHLY, CDR2 FYNNEI, per germline. The CDR3 contains 11 residues.

This clonotype was recorded many times. The chain is built from TRBV11-2 and TRBJ1-1; a possible D gene is TRBD1 (5 bases). The CDR3 runs 17 residues. Trimming took 6 bases from V and 1 from J, leaving 21 bases between them. The V gene's germline CDR1 is SGHAT and CDR2 FQNNGV. The CDR3 DNA reads TGTGCCAGCAGAACTTTGGCAGGGCAGACCAAGAACACTGAAGCTTTCTTT. Protein product: CASRTLAGQTKNTEAFF. Looking up the rest from reference TRBV11-2 and TRBJ1-1 gives the full variable domain: EAGVAQSPRYKIIEKRQSVAFWCNPISGHATLYWYQQILGQGPKLLIQFQNNGVVDDSQLPKDRFSAERLKGVDSTLKIQPAKLEDSAVYLCASRTLAGQTKNTEAFFGQGTRLTVV.

This clonotype was detected many times. The chain carries TRBV6-6 and TRBJ2-3; D unclear. Germline V CDR1 and CDR2: MNHNY, SVGAGI (reference sequence). The CDR3 loop spans 15 amino acids. The V gene lost 2 bases and the J gene lost 1 base, with 10 bases spanning the gap. The CDR3 region has the DNA TGTGCCAGCAGTTACGCTAGACCTGGCACAGATACGCAGTATTTT. Amino acid sequence: CASSYARPGTDTQYF.

This clonotype was recorded many times. This sequence joins TRBV7-2 and TRBJ2-3, with 8 bases identical to TRBD1. Germline CDR1 SGHTA, CDR2 FQGNSA. V lost 1 base, J lost 5 bases, and 11 bases stayed unmatched. CDR3 length equals 17 residues. CDR3 nucleotide sequence: TGTGCCAGCAGCTTAGGTGCGGCAGGGGGCGCCGAAGATACGCAGTATTTT. Its translation is CASSLGAAGGAEDTQYF. The full variable domain, completed using reference TRBV7-2 and TRBJ2-3, is GAGVSQSPSNKVTEKGKDVELRCDPISGHTALYWYRQSLGQGLEFLIYFQGNSAPDKSGLPSDRFSAERTGGSVSTLTIQRTQQEDSAVYLCASSLGAAGGAEDTQYFGPGTRLTVL.

This clonotype has at least ten counts. This rearrangement joins TRBV29-1 to TRBJ1-3; possible D gene TRBD1, 6 bases. The length of the CDR3 is 17 residues. Trimming removed 8 bases at V and 0 bases at J, with 23 bases between. Per the germline V gene, CDR1 is SQVTM and CDR2 is ANQGSEA. CDR3 DNA: TGCAGCACCCTCCGTGGCAGGGGCATCGACTCTGGAAACACCATATATTTT. As protein: CSTLRGRGIDSGNTIYF.

The table lists this clonotype with many counts. J is TRBJ1-2 and V is TRBV16, with D uncertain. V gave up 2 bases and J gave up 0 bases, with 10 bases separating them. CDR3 length: 15 residues. Germline CDR1 KGHSY, CDR2 FQNENV. The CDR3: CASSQDAESNYGYTF. The CDR3 DNA follows: TGTGCCAGCAGCCAAGACGCAGAATCTAACTATGGCTACACCTTC.

This clonotype has a count of ten or more. This chain connects TRBV10-2 to TRBJ1-1; no clear D gene. This CDR3 region has 12 residues. V dropped 3 bases and J dropped 3 bases, with 5 bases sitting between them. Germline CDR1 is WSHSY and CDR2 is SAAADI. The CDR3 reads CASSDSHTEAFF. In nucleotides, the CDR3 is TGCGCCAGCAGTGATAGTCACACTGAAGCTTTCTTT.

About this clonotype: One base away lies a much larger clone, so this may be a sequencing read error. Here the CDR3 DNA reads TGTGCCAGTAGTAGGGGGTCTGGGAGTGAGCAGCTCTTC. Residues: CASSRGSGSEQLF. The chain employs TRBV19 and TRBJ2-1; D may match TRBD1 or TRBD2 (5 bases each). The CDR3 extends over 13 amino acids. Germline loops: CDR1 LNHDA, CDR2 SQIVND (reference sequence).

This clonotype was counted ten times or more. The chain recombines TRBV3-1 with TRBJ2-3; 14 bases map to TRBD2. The junction had 2 bases not matched to a gene; V was cut back by 6 bases and J by 3 bases. The germline V gene has CDR1 LGHDT and CDR2 YNNKEL (reference sequence). CDR3 size: 15 residues. CDR3 sequence reads: CASSGTSGRTDTQYF. Here the CDR3 DNA reads TGTGCCAGCAGTGGGACTAGCGGGAGAACAGATACGCAGTATTTT.

This clonotype has ten or more counts. J is TRBJ2-7 and V is TRBV28, with 10 bases matching TRBD1. The CDR3 is made up of 14 amino acids. The V and J ends lost 5 bases and 6 bases, in that order; junction bases with no gene match: 7. CDR1 and CDR2 from the germline V gene are MDHEN and SYDVKM. The CDR3 is CASSTGTGAGEQYF. The CDR3 DNA reads as TGTGCCAGCAGTACCGGGACAGGGGCAGGCGAGCAGTACTTC. The full variable domain, its missing parts supplied by reference TRBV28 and TRBJ2-7, is DVKVTQSSRYLVKRTGEKVFLECVQDMDHENMFWYRQDPGLGLRLIYFSYDVKMKEKGDIPEGYSVSREKKERFSLILESASTNQTSMYLCASSTGTGAGEQYFGPGTRLTVT.

This clonotype was found many times. The chain links TRBV20-1 to TRBJ1-1, with no clear D. This CDR3 comprises 13 residues. Germline values: CDR1 DFQATT, CDR2 SNEGSKA (reference sequence). The V gene lost 6 bases and the J gene lost 0 bases, with 11 bases spanning the gap. This CDR3 is CSAPDGLNTEAFF. Here the CDR3 DNA reads TGCAGTGCCCCTGACGGACTGAACACTGAAGCTTTCTTT.

This clonotype appeared many times. This chain links TRBV6-5 with TRBJ1-2, with D perhaps TRBD1 (5 bases). This CDR3 has 13 amino acids. Trimming stripped 2 bases from V and 8 bases from J, with 12 bases between. CDR1 and CDR2 from the germline V gene are MNHEY and SVGAGI. The CDR3 sequence is CASSYGGGEGYTF. The DNA of the CDR3 is TGTGCCAGCAGTTACGGTGGAGGGGAGGGCTACACCTTC.

This clonotype was recorded a few times. The CDR3 DNA is TGTGCCGGGCTTAGCGGGGGGGCAGGCACAGATACGCAGTATTTT. Its protein product is CAGLSGGAGTDTQYF. This chain uses TRBV30 with TRBJ2-3, with 11 bases lining up with TRBD2. The CDR3 length is 15 residues. Per the germline V gene, CDR1 is GTSNPN and CDR2 is SVGIG (reference sequence). Trimming cost V 8 bases and J 1 base; bases outside gene matches: 8.

This clonotype was observed many times. This rearrangement joins TRBV14 to TRBJ1-2; TRBD1 matches at 11 bases. This CDR3 comprises 13 residues. Trimming took 5 bases from V and 7 from J; bases not matched to a gene: 3. Germline CDR1 and CDR2: SGHDN and FVKESK. The CDR3 reads CASSWTGGGGYTF. In nucleotides, the CDR3 is TGTGCCAGCAGCTGGACAGGGGGCGGTGGCTACACCTTC. The whole variable domain, remainder taken from reference TRBV14 and TRBJ1-2, is EAGVTQFPSHSVIEKGQTVTLRCDPISGHDNLYWYRRVMGKEIKFLLHFVKESKQDESGMPNNRFLAERTGGTYSTLKVQPAELEDSGVYFCASSWTGGGGYTFGSGTRLTVV.

This clonotype was picked up many times. The chain combines TRBV28 with TRBJ2-1; D is uncertain. CDR1 is MDHEN and CDR2 is SYDVKM in the germline V gene. The CDR3 contains 13 residues. Trimming removed 2 bases from V and 6 bases from J, with 8 bases in between. This chain's CDR3 is CASSLVNFNEQFF. The CDR3 DNA reads TGTGCCAGCAGTTTAGTGAACTTCAATGAGCAGTTCTTC.

A few counts support this clonotype. J is TRBJ1-3 and V is TRBV6-1; no reliable D call. Germline V gene data show CDR1 as MNHNS and CDR2 as SASEGT. The V and J ends lost 6 bases and 2 bases respectively, with 5 bases between them. The CDR3 covers 12 residues. The CDR3 protein is CASRRPGNTIYF. For the CDR3, the DNA is TGTGCCAGCAGGAGGCCTGGAAACACCATATATTTT.

This clonotype has at least ten counts. The V and J genes are TRBV6-1 and TRBJ1-2, with a tentative D call TRBD1 (5 bases). Germline CDR1 and CDR2: MNHNS and SASEGT. This CDR3 has 14 amino acids. Trimming stripped 8 bases from V and 8 bases from J, with 21 bases between. CDR3 sequence: CASGGDGTGRGYTF. The CDR3 nucleotides read TGTGCCAGCGGGGGGGACGGCACAGGAAGGGGCTACACCTTC.

This chain uses TRBV6-2 or TRBV6-3 with TRBJ2-7, with 7 bases matching TRBD2. The CDR3 extends over 14 amino acids. Germline-derived CDR1 and CDR2 are MNHEY and SVGEGT. With 6 bases clipped from V and 3 bases from J, the junction kept 8 bases outside the gene matches. CDR3 region: CASSQTGGYYEQYF. The CDR3 DNA reads TGTGCCAGCAGCCAAACGGGAGGTTACTACGAGCAGTACTTC.

This clonotype was seen a few times. The chain is built from TRBV29-1 and TRBJ2-7, with a tentative D call TRBD2 (6 bases). The CDR3 runs 11 residues. The germline V and J ends were trimmed by 3 bases and 7 bases, with 10 bases remaining between them. Per the germline V gene, CDR1 is SQVTM and CDR2 is ANQGSEA. CDR3 coding DNA: TGCAGCGTTGATTGGGGGGAGGAGCAGTACTTC. It codes for CSVDWGEEQYF.

This clonotype was counted ten times or more. V and J are TRBV5-5 and TRBJ1-1, with 7 bases identical to TRBD1. The J segment lost 7 bases and the V segment lost 3 bases, leaving 6 bases of the junction unmatched. The germline V gene has CDR1 SGHKS and CDR2 YYEKEE (reference sequence). The CDR3 totals 13 residues. The CDR3 region is CASSSGTDLEAFF. CDR3 nucleotide sequence: TGTGCCAGCAGCTCCGGGACAGATCTTGAAGCTTTCTTT.

In its sample, this clonotype was seen many times. The genes are TRBV15 and TRBJ2-5; the match to TRBD1 covers 9 bases. The germline gives CDR1 LNHNV, CDR2 YYDKDF (reference sequence). The V segment lost 0 bases and the J segment 1 base; nucleotides outside the gene matches: 3. CDR3 length equals 16 residues. The CDR3 bases are TGTGCCACCAGCAGAGATGAGGACAGGGGCCAAGAGACCCAGTACTTC. The encoded protein is CATSRDEDRGQETQYF.

V and J are TRBV19 and TRBJ2-1, with D possibly matching TRBD1 (6 bases). There are 12 residues in the CDR3. From germline, CDR1 is LNHDA and CDR2 SQIVND (reference sequence). Between the trimmed V and J ends, which lost 8 bases and 4 bases, there was a span of 9 bases. CDR3 nucleotide sequence: TGTGCCAGTTCCGACAGGTACAATGAGCAGTTCTTC. Residues: CASSDRYNEQFF.

In this sample, this clonotype turned up many times. This rearrangement joins TRBV2 to TRBJ2-4, with TRBD1 matching 11 bases. V shed 1 base, J shed 7 bases, and the junction held 12 bases outside the gene matches. The CDR3 runs to 18 residues. Germline values: CDR1 SNHLY, CDR2 FYNNEI. Written as DNA, the CDR3 is TGTGCCAGCAGTGAAGTTGTGGGAACCGGGACAGGGGGGAACATTCAGTACTTC. Protein sequence: CASSEVVGTGTGGNIQYF.

This clonotype was picked up many times. The chain uses TRBV25-1 and TRBJ1-2, with 8 bases fitting TRBD1. The CDR3 is 16 residues long. CDR1 MGHDK and CDR2 SYGVNS come from the germline V gene. The trim removed 10 bases at V and 2 bases at J, leaving 15 bases unmatched. CDR3 nucleotide sequence: TGTGCCACCCTAGAACAGGGGGGTGTAGAGAACTATGGCTACACCTTC. Translation gives CATLEQGGVENYGYTF.

This clonotype came up many times. This chain uses TRBV2 with TRBJ1-1; 10 nucleotides align to TRBD1. The V gene end was trimmed by 4 bases and the J gene end by 8 bases; junction bases not matched to a gene: 1. This CDR3 is 12 amino acids long. Germline V gene lookup returns CDR1 SNHLY and CDR2 FYNNEI. The CDR3: CASSAGQGEAFF. The CDR3 DNA sequence: TGTGCCAGCAGTGCGGGACAGGGGGAAGCTTTCTTT.

This clonotype has at least ten counts. The rearrangement uses TRBV10-3 and TRBJ2-6; D not certain. Between the trimmed V and J ends, which lost 6 bases and 1 base, there was a span of 4 bases. The CDR3 contains 13 residues. CDR1 and CDR2 (germline): ENHRY, SYGVKD. The CDR3 sequence is CAISGSGANVLTF. In nucleotides, the CDR3 is TGTGCCATCAGCGGGTCTGGGGCCAACGTCCTGACTTTC.

The V call is TRBV20-1, the J call TRBJ2-7, with 7 nucleotides matching TRBD1. J lost 5 bases, V lost 2 bases, and 6 bases had no gene match. Germline V gene lookup returns CDR1 DFQATT and CDR2 SNEGSKA (reference sequence). The length of the CDR3 is 13 residues. The CDR3 spells CSARPDRADEQYF. DNA of the CDR3: TGCAGTGCTAGACCCGACAGGGCGGACGAGCAGTACTTC.